A selection of T cell receptor beta chains follows, all from one sample in a study of CD8 T cells in ankylosing spondylitis. A single record per CDR3 protein comes from TCRdb applying MiXCR to the 5' RACE reads. The table shows some 330,000 distinct CDR3 sequences, with 7.5% to 9% occurring only once. The sequenced sample was blood, either unsorted or a sorted T cell fraction (not recorded which). The receptors shown here come from a male donor with ankylosing spondylitis. Each CDR3 is given without its conserved first and last residue. Fields, in order: V gene, clone size, CDR3 protein. Not all rows give a size; the values are once, few, many and, for expanded clones, a class.

TRBV6-2/TRBV6-3	few	ASSYAAYEGYT
TRBV20-1	few	SARDLWGNRPQH
TRBV14	NA	ASSQGRVSYEQY
TRBV12-3/TRBV12-4	few	ASSLSPQETQY
TRBV6-5	NA	ASSYWARGSSYEQY
TRBV14	NA	ASSLYNLAGHEQF
TRBV29-1	few	SVESPLAGGTNEQF
TRBV12-3/TRBV12-4	many	ASSFRGYEQF
TRBV11-1	NA	ASSLEVSTEAF
TRBV29-1	NA	SVEDREGSYYT
TRBV12-3/TRBV12-4	NA	ASRDKAGPGETQY
TRBV29-1	medium-sized	SVAQTNTEAF
TRBV5-1	many	ASSLELATYNEQF